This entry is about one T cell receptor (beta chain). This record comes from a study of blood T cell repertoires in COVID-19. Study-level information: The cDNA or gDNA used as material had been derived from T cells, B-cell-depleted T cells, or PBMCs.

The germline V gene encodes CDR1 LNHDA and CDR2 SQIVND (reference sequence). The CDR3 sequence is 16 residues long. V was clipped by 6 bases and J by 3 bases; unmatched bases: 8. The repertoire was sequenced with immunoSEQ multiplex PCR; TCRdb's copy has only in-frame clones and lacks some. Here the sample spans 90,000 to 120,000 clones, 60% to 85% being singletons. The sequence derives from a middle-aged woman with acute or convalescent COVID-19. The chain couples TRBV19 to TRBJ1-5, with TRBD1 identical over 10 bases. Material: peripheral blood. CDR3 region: CASSQSGTGANQPQHF. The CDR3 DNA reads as TGTGCCAGTAGCCAGTCCGGGACAGGGGCCAATCAGCCCCAGCATTTT.